This TCR beta chain derives from a study of shared clonotypes between healthy human individuals. Trimming shortened V by 6 bases and J by 0 bases, and 21 bases separated the two germline ends. Germline V gene data show CDR1 as SGHAT and CDR2 as FQNNGV. The CDR3 sequence is 17 residues long. Genomic DNA of each subset was evenly split across several immunoSEQ plates. The method was immunoSEQ multiplex PCR; TCRdb's version includes in-frame clones alone and lacks a portion of them. The sample lists roughly 120,000 clones, around two thirds occurring once. Note on this clone: What it binds is not known.

General study results and limits: Rarefaction showed sorted-subset sequencing was incomplete despite large depth.

In CD8 memory, CD45RO+ cells were put together with CCR7-negative CD45RA+ TemRA cells. Sequencing input: memory CD8+ T cells sorted from blood. Subset specified: CD45RO+ cells pooled with CCR7-negative TemRA cells. The V call is TRBV11-2, the J call TRBJ2-7; tentatively, D is TRBD2 (6 bases). The receptor comes from a woman aged 30 to 39 in good health. The CDR3 loop is CASRPGAGGRSSYEQYF. In DNA, the CDR3 is TGTGCCAGCAGACCCGGGGCTGGTGGGAGGAGCTCCTACGAGCAGTACTTC.